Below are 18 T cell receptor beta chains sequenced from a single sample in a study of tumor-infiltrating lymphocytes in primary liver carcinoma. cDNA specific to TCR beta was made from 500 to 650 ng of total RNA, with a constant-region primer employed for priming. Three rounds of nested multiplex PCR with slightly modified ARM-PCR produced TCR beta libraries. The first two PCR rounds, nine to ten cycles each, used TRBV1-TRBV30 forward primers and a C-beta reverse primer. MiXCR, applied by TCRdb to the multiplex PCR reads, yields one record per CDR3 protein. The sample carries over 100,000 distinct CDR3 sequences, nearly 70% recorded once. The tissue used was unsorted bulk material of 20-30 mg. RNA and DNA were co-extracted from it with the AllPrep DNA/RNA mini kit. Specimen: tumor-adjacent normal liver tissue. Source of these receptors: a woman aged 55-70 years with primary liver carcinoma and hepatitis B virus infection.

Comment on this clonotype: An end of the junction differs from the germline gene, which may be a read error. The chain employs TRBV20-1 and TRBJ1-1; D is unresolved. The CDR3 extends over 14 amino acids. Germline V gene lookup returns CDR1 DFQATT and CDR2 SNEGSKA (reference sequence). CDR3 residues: CTARVMERITEAFF. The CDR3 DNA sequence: TGCACTGCTAGAGTAATGGAGCGGATCACTGAAGCTTTCTTT.

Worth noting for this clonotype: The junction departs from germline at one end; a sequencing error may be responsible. The CDR3 region is CANSFTPLRNSYNEQFF. In nucleotides, the CDR3 is TGTGCCAACAGCTTTACCCCACTGAGAAACTCCTACAATGAGCAGTTCTTC. This chain joins TRBV11-2 and TRBJ2-1; D unresolved. Germline CDR1 SGHAT, CDR2 FQNNGV. CDR3 length: 17 residues. The entire variable domain, with the rest obtained from reference TRBV11-2 and TRBJ2-1, is as follows: EAGVAQSPRYKIIEKRQSVAFWCNPISGHATLYWYQQILGQGPKLLIQFQNNGVVDDSQLPKDRFSAERLKGVDSTLKIQPAKLEDSAVYLCANSFTPLRNSYNEQFFGPGTRLTVL.

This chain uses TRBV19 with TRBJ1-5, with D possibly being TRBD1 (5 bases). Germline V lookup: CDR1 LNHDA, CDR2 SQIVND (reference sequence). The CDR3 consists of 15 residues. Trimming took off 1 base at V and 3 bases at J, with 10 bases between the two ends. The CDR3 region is CASSIGAGYNQPQHF. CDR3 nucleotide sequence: TGTGCCAGTAGTATAGGCGCAGGGTACAATCAGCCCCAGCATTTT.

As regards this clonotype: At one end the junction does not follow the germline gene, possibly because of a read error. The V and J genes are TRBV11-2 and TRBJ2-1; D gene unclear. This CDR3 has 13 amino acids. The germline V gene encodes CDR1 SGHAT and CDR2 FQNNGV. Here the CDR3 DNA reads TGTGCCAGCAGCAGCGAGAGGCACAATGAGCAGCTCTTC. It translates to CASSSERHNEQLF.

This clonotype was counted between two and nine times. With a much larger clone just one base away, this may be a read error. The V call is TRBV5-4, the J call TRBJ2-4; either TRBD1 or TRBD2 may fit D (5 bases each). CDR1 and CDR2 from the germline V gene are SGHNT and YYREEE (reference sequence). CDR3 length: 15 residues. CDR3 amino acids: CVSSPHGGPKNIQYF. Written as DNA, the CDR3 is TGTGTCAGCAGCCCTCATGGGGGTCCCAAAAACATTCAGTACTTC.

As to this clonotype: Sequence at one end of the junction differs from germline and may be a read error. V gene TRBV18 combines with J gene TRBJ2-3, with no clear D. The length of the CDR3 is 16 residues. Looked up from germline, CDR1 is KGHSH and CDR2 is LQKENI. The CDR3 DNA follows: TGTGTCAGCTCACCACCGGTAACTCGTTACACAGATACGCAGTGTTTT. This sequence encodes CVSSPPVTRYTDTQCF. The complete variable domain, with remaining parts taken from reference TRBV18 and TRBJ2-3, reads NAGVMQNPRHLVRRRGQEARLRCSPMKGHSHVYWYRQLPEEGLKFMVYLQKENIIDESGMPKERFSAEFPKEGPSILRIQQVVRGDSAAYFCVSSPPVTRYTDTQCFGPGTRLTVL.

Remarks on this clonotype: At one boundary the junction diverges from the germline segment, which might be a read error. This CDR3 is CANSLLVNTEAYF. The CDR3 nucleotides are TGTGCCAACAGCTTACTTGTGAACACTGAAGCTTACTTT. V gene TRBV11-2 combines with J gene TRBJ1-1; unclear D gene. The CDR3 consists of 13 residues. The germline V gene encodes CDR1 SGHAT and CDR2 FQNNGV.

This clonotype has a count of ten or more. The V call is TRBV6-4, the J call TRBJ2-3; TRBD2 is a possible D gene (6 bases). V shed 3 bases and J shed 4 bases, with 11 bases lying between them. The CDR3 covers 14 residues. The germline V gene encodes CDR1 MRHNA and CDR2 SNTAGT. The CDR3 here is CASSERELSDTQYF. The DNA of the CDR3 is TGTGCCAGCAGTGAACGGGAGTTGTCAGATACGCAGTATTTT.

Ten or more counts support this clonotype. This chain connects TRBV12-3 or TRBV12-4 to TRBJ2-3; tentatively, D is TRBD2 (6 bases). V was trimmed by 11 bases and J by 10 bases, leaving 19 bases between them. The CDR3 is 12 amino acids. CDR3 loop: CAVRVAEVPQYF. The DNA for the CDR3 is TGTGCCGTCCGGGTAGCGGAGGTTCCGCAGTATTTT.

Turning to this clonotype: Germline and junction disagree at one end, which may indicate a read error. Written as DNA, the CDR3 is TGTGCCATCAGTCTAACCGACAGGCAAGAGACCCAGTACTTC. Protein: CAISLTDRQETQYF. This sequence joins TRBV28 and TRBJ2-5; a weak D match, TRBD1 (6 bases). In germline, CDR1 is MDHEN, CDR2 SYDVKM. This CDR3 contains 14 residues. The entire variable domain, with the rest obtained from reference TRBV28 and TRBJ2-5, is as follows: DVKVTQSSRYLVKRTGEKVFLECVQDMDHENMFWYRQDPGLGLRLIYFSYDVKMKEKGDIPEGYSVSREKKERFSLILESASTNQTSMYLCAISLTDRQETQYFGPGTRLLVL.

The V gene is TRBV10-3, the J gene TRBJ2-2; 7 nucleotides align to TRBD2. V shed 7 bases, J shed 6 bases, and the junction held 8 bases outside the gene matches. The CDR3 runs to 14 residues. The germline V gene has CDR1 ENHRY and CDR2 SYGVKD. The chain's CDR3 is CAITPRTSSGELFF. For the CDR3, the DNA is TGTGCCATCACCCCTAGGACTAGTTCCGGGGAGCTGTTTTTT.

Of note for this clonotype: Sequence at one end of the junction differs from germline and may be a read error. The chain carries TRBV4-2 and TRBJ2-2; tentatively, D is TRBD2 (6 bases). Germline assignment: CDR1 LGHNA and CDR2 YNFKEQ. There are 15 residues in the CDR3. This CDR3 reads CANSQVVAATGELFF. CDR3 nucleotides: TGTGCCAACAGCCAAGTGGTAGCGGCCACCGGGGAGCTGTTTTTT.

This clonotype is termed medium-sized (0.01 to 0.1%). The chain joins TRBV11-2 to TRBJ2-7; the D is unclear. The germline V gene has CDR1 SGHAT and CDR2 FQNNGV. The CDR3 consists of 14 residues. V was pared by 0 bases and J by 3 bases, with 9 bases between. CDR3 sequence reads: CASSLDPTDYEQYF. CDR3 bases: TGTGCCAGCAGCTTAGATCCCACAGACTACGAGCAGTACTTC.

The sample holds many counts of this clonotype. The CDR3 bases are TGTGCCAGCAGTTTTGGGGATCAGCCCCAGCATTTT. Translation: CASSFGDQPQHF. The V gene is TRBV12-3 or TRBV12-4, the J gene TRBJ1-5, with no clear D. V lost 3 bases, J lost 5 bases, and 5 bases lay in between. This CDR3 has 12 amino acids.

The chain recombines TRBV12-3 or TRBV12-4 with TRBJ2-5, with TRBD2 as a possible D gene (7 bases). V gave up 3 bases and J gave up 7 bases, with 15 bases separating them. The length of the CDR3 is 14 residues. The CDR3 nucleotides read TGTGCCAGCAGTTTGGGAGGGGGGAGGAGGACCCAGTACTTC. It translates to CASSLGGGRRTQYF.

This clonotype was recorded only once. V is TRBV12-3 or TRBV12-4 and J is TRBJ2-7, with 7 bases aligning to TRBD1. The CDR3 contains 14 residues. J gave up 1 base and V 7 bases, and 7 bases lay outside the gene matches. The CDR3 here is CASNRTGGSYEQYF. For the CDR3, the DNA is TGTGCCAGCAATCGGACAGGAGGATCCTACGAGCAGTACTTC.

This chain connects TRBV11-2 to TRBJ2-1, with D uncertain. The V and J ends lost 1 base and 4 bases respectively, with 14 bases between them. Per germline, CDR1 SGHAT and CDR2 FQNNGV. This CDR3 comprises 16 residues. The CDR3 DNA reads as TGTGCCAGCAGCTTAGGTTTTCTTTCGGAGTACAATGAGCAGTTCTTC. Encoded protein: CASSLGFLSEYNEQFF.

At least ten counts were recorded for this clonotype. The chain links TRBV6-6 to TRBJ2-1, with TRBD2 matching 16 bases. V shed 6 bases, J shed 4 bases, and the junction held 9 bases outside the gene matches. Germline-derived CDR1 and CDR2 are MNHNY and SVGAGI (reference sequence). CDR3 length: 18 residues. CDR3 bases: TGTGCCAGCAGCCCCGGGACTAGCGGGAGGGGTATTTACAATGAGCAGTTCTTC. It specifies CASSPGTSGRGIYNEQFF.